The 8 T cell receptor beta chains below come from one sample, sequenced in a study of cytomegalovirus exposure and HLA in healthy donors. 13 Jbeta primers and 60 Vbeta primers were used for the PCR. This table comes from immunoSEQ multiplex PCR, and its TCRdb copy is limited to in-frame clones, with some not included. The data hold under 200,000 clones, with roughly 80% observed a single time. Input material: PBMCs. The origin of the receptors is a male donor in good health and CMV-seropositive.

This clone was seen only once. This chain connects TRBV28 to TRBJ1-2, with 7 nucleotides matching TRBD1. The CDR3 is made up of 14 amino acids. The ends lost 4 bases at V and 6 bases at J; junction bases unmatched: 8. The germline V gene encodes CDR1 MDHEN and CDR2 SYDVKM. The CDR3 sequence is CASSSPTGLDGYTF. The CDR3 DNA is TGTGCCAGCAGTTCCCCGACAGGGTTAGATGGCTACACCTTC.

The V and J genes are TRBV5-1 and TRBJ1-1, with D tentatively TRBD1 (6 bases). The length of the CDR3 is 15 residues. V shed 0 bases and J shed 5 bases, with 14 bases lying between them. The germline gives CDR1 SGHRS, CDR2 YFSETQ. The CDR3 DNA reads TGCGCCAGCAGCTTGGAGGTGACAGGCTCAACTGAAGCTTTCTTT. Translating gives CASSLEVTGSTEAFF.

J is TRBJ2-5 and V is TRBV9; tentative D call: TRBD2 (7 bases). Germline V gene data show CDR1 as SGDLS and CDR2 as YYNGEE. V gave up 4 bases and J gave up 4 bases, with 14 bases separating them. The CDR3 sequence is 14 residues long. This CDR3 is CASSLAGGRETQYF. As DNA, the CDR3 is TGTGCCAGCAGCCTCGCCGGGGGGCGAGAGACCCAGTACTTC. Variable domain in full (rest from reference TRBV9 and TRBJ2-5): DSGVTQTPKHLITATGQRVTLRCSPRSGDLSVYWYQQSLDQGLQFLIQYYNGEERAKGNILERFSAQQFPDLHSELNLSSLELGDSALYFCASSLAGGRETQYFGPGTRLLVL.

The V and J genes are TRBV4-3 and TRBJ2-7; 10 bases are shared with TRBD1. J lost 4 bases, V lost 5 bases, and 8 bases had no gene match. The CDR3 is 15 residues long. CDR1 is LGHNA and CDR2 is YSLEER in the germline V gene. Written as DNA, the CDR3 is TGCGCCAGCAGCTATTCCGGGACAGGGGAGTACGAGCAGTACTTC. Translation gives CASSYSGTGEYEQYF.

This clone is a singleton in its sample. V usage is TRBV7-9 and J usage is TRBJ1-1; D is perhaps TRBD1 (6 bases). Trimming shortened V by 5 bases and J by 11 bases, and 21 bases separated the two germline ends. This CDR3 is built from 14 residues. Germline V lookup: CDR1 SEHNR, CDR2 FQNEAQ (reference sequence). DNA for the CDR3: TGTGCCAGCAGCATACGGCCTGGGGAGGGGGAGGCTTTCTTT. It encodes CASSIRPGEGEAFF.

V and J are TRBV5-5 and TRBJ2-2; TRBD2 matches at 7 bases. Looked up from germline, CDR1 is SGHKS and CDR2 is YYEKEE (reference sequence). The junction had 12 bases not matched to a gene; V was cut back by 9 bases and J by 4 bases. The CDR3 spans 15 residues. The CDR3, as DNA: TGTGCCACCGGGGTATGGGCTAGCGGCACCGGGGAGCTGTTTTTT. This sequence encodes CATGVWASGTGELFF. Full variable domain (rest looked up from reference TRBV5-5 and TRBJ2-2): DAGVTQSPTHLIKTRGQQVTLRCSPISGHKSVSWYQQVLGQGPQFIFQYYEKEERGRGNFPDRFSARQFPNYSSELNVNALLLGDSALYLCATGVWASGTGELFFGEGSRLTVL.

The V and J genes are TRBV7-9 and TRBJ1-4, with D possibly matching TRBD1 (6 bases). CDR1 is SEHNR, CDR2 FQNEAQ, per germline (reference sequence). Between the trimmed V and J ends, which lost 2 bases and 8 bases, there was a span of 12 bases. The CDR3 runs 14 residues. DNA of the CDR3: TGTGCCAGCAGCTTACAGGGGATAGGCGAAAAACTGTTTTTT. Protein sequence: CASSLQGIGEKLFF.

The chain couples TRBV7-6 to TRBJ2-3; maybe TRBD1 (6 bases). The germline V gene has CDR1 SGHVS and CDR2 FNYEAQ. This CDR3 contains 14 residues. V was trimmed by 5 bases and J by 4 bases, leaving 13 bases between them. CDR3 DNA sequence: TGTGCCAGCAGCGGGCCCCAGGGGCCAGATACGCAGTATTTT. It is translated as CASSGPQGPDTQYF.